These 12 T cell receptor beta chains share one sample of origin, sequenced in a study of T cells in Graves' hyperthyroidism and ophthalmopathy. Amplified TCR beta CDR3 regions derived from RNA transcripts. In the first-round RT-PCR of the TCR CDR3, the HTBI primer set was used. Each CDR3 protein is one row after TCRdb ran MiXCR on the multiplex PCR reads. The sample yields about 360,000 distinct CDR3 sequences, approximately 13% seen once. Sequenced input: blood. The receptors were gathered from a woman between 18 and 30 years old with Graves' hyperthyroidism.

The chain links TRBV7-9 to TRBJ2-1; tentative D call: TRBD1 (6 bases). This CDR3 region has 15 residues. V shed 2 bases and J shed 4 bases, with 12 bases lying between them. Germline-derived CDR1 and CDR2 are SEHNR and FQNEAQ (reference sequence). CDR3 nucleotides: TGTGCCAGCAGCTTACCACGGGACACTTACAATGAGCAGTTCTTC. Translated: CASSLPRDTYNEQFF. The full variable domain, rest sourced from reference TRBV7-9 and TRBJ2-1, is DTGVSQNPRHKITKRGQNVTFRCDPISEHNRLYWYRQTLGQGPEFLTYFQNEAQLEKSRLLSDRFSAERPKGSFSTLEIQRTEQGDSAMYLCASSLPRDTYNEQFFGPGTRLTVL.

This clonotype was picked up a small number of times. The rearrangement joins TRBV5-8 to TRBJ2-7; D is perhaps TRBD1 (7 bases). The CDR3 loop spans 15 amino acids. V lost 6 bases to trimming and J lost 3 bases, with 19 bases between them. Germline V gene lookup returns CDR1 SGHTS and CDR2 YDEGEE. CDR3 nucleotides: TGTGCCAGCACCCCGGGGGACAGAAATTTCTACGAGCAGTACTTC. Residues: CASTPGDRNFYEQYF.

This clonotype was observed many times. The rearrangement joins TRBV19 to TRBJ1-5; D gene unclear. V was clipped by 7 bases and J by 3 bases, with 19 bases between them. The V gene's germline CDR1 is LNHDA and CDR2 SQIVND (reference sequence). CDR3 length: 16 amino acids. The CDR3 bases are TGTGCCAGTAATGAGGCCGAAAACACCTTCAATCAGCCCCAGCATTTT. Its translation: CASNEAENTFNQPQHF.

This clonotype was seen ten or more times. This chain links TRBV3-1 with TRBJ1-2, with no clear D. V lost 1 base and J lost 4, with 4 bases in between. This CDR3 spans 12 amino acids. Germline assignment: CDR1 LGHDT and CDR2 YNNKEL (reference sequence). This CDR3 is CASSQASYGYTF. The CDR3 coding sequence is TGTGCCAGCAGCCAAGCCAGCTATGGCTACACCTTC. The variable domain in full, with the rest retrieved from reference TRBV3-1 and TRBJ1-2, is DTAVSQTPKYLVTQMGNDKSIKCEQNLGHDTMYWYKQDSKKFLKIMFSYNNKELIINETVPNRFSPKSPDKAHLNLHINSLELGDSAVYFCASSQASYGYTFGSGTRLTVV.

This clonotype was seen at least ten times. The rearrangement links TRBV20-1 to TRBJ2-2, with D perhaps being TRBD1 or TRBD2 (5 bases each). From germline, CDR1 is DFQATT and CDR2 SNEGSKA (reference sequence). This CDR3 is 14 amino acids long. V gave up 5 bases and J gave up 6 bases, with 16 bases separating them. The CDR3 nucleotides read TGCAGTGCTTGGGGGATAGGGGTGCCCGGGGAGCTGTTTTTT. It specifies CSAWGIGVPGELFF.

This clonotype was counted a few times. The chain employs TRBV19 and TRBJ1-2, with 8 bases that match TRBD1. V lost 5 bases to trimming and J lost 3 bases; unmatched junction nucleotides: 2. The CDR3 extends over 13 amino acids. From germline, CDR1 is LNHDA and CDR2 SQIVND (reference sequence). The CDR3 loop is CASSVTGDYGYTF. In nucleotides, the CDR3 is TGTGCCAGTAGTGTGACAGGGGACTATGGCTACACCTTC.

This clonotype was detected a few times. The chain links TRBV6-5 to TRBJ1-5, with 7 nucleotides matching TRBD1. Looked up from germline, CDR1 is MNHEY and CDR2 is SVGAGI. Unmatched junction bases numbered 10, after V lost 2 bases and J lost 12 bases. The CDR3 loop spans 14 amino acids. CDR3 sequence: CASSYESIGTVQHF. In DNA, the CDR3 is TGTGCCAGCAGTTACGAGAGTATCGGGACAGTCCAGCATTTT.

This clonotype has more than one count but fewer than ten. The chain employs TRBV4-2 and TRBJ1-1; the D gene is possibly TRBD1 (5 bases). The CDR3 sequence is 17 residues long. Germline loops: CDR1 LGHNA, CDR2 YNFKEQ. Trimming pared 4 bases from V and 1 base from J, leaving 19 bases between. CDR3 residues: CASSPVGDGAGNTEAFF. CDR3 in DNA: TGTGCCAGCAGCCCAGTCGGTGATGGGGCGGGGAACACTGAAGCTTTCTTT.

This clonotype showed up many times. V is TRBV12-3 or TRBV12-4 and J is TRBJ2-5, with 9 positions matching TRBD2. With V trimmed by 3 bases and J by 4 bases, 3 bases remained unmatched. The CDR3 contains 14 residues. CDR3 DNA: TGTGCCAGCAGTTTTCTAGCGGGACGAGAGACCCAGTACTTC. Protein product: CASSFLAGRETQYF.

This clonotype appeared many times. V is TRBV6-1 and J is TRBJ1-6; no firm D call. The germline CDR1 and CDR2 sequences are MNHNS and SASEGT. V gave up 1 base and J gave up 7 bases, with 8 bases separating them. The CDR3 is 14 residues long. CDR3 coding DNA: TGTGCCAGCAGTGAAGTGGGCCTCAATTCACCCCTCCACTTT. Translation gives CASSEVGLNSPLHF.

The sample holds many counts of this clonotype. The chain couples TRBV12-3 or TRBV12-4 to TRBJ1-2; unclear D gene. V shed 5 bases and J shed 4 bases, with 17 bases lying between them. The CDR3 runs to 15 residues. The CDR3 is CASSPGVGLSYGYTF. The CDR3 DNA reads TGTGCCAGCAGTCCCGGAGTGGGCCTCTCCTATGGCTACACCTTC.

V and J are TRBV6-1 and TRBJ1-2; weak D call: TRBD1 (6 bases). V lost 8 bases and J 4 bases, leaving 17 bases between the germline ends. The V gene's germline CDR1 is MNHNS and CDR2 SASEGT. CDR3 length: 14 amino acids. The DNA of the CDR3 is TGTGCCAGCCGTCCAGTAGGACAGATCTATGGCTACACCTTC. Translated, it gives CASRPVGQIYGYTF.